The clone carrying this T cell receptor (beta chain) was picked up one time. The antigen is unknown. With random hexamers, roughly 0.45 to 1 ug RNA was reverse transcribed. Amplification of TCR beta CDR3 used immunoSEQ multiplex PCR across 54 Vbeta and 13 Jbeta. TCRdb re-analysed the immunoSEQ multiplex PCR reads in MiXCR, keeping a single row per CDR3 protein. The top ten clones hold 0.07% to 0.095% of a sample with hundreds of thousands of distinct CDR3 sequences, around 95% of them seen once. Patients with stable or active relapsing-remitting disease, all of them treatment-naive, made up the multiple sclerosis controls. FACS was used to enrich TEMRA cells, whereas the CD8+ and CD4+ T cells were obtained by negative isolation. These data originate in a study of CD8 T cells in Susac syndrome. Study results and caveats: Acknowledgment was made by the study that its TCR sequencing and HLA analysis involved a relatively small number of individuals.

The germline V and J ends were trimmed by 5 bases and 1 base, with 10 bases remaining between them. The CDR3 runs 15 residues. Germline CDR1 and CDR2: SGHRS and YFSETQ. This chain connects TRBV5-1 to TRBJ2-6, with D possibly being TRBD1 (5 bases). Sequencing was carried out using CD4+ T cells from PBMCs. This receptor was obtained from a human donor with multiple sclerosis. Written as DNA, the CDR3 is TGCGCCAGCAGTTTGACAGAGTCTGGGGCCAACGTCCTGACTTTC. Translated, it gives CASSLTESGANVLTF.